These T cell receptor beta chains were read from a single sample in a study of blood T cell repertoires in COVID-19. The data were produced by immunoSEQ multiplex PCR, yet TCRdb's version contains in-frame clones alone and is incomplete. The sample lists approximately 300,000 clones, 75% to 90% occurring once. The sequencing input was PBMCs or T cells enriched from blood (not recorded which). The receptors come from a woman in her twenties or thirties who had been exposed to COVID-19. Both conserved end residues are part of each CDR3.

j_call: TRBJ1-4; v_call: TRBV19; cdr3_aa: CASSGGITTDEKLFF
j_call: TRBJ1-5; v_call: TRBV12-3/TRBV12-4; cdr3_aa: CASRREWNQPQHF
j_call: TRBJ2-1; v_call: TRBV12-3/TRBV12-4; cdr3_aa: CASSFESEQFF
j_call: TRBJ1-2; v_call: TRBV27; cdr3_aa: CASSPTGGGTNYGYTF
j_call: TRBJ2-2; v_call: TRBV7-9; cdr3_aa: CASSSWAEINTGELFF
j_call: TRBJ2-1; v_call: TRBV7-9; cdr3_aa: CASSPPGILYNEQFF
j_call: TRBJ1-4; v_call: TRBV27; cdr3_aa: CASSNWGQGTEKLFF
j_call: TRBJ2-1; v_call: TRBV9; cdr3_aa: CASSASVIHNEQFF
j_call: TRBJ2-7; v_call: TRBV19; cdr3_aa: CASSLRGRGSYEQYF
j_call: TRBJ1-2; v_call: TRBV23-1; cdr3_aa: CASSHRLTGGAHGYTF
j_call: TRBJ1-5; v_call: TRBV4-1; cdr3_aa: CASSPDGAGNQPQHF
j_call: TRBJ2-3; v_call: TRBV19; cdr3_aa: CASSRQGAITDTQYF
j_call: TRBJ1-1; v_call: TRBV6-4; cdr3_aa: CASSGVRGEAFF
j_call: TRBJ1-1; v_call: TRBV6-4; cdr3_aa: CASSDQGTTEAFF
j_call: TRBJ1-4; v_call: TRBV28; cdr3_aa: CASRPGDRKNEKLFF